This T cell receptor beta chain is from a study of OX40 agonist ivuxolimab in advanced cancers. The repertoire was sequenced with immunoSEQ multiplex PCR; TCRdb's copy has only in-frame clones and lacks some. The profile shows tens of thousands of clones, more than 70% of them singletons. Trimming pared 4 bases from V and 1 base from J, leaving 12 bases between. CDR1 and CDR2 (germline): SGHRS, YFSETQ. The CDR3 is made up of 15 amino acids. The sample was CD4+ or CD8+ T cells sorted from blood, taken in a trial of the OX40 agonist ivuxolimab. This TCR came from an adult with an advanced solid tumor such as melanoma, head and neck, liver or kidney cancer. The chain is built from TRBV5-1 and TRBJ2-1; possibly TRBD1 for D (6 bases). The CDR3 reads CASSGDIESYNEQFF. The CDR3 nucleotides read TGCGCCAGCAGCGGGGACATTGAGTCCTACAATGAGCAGTTCTTC.